These 20 T cell receptor beta chains share one sample of origin, sequenced in a study of CD8 T cells in ankylosing spondylitis (dated by TCRdb to 2015 to 2018). Study-level results and caveats: A TCR beta motif made up of several highly homologous amino acid variants appeared to be characteristic of blood from ankylosing spondylitis patients.

Libraries were built with 5' RACE. The listed sequencing device is Illumina HiSeq 2500. TCRdb passed the public sequencing reads through fastp at Q25 and MiXCR, retaining productive beta sequences. When rows share a CDR3 protein, they turn into one entry using the most common DNA and genes. Recorded for this sample are more than 400,000 distinct CDR3 sequences; over 4% of them occurred a single time. Of the sample, 3% to 4.5% falls within the top ten clones. These receptors' antigens are unknown. Sequencing input: blood, either unsorted or a sorted T cell fraction (not recorded which). Receptors originate from a male donor with ankylosing spondylitis.

The sample holds many counts of this clonotype. The genes are TRBV29-1 and TRBJ2-3; no clear D. CDR3 length equals 12 residues. Per germline, CDR1 SQVTM and CDR2 ANQGSEA. Trimming took 4 bases from V and 6 from J, leaving 11 bases between them. Here the CDR3 reads CSVVGGLDTQYF. For the CDR3, the DNA is TGCAGCGTTGTAGGCGGCCTCGATACGCAGTATTTT.

This clonotype has a count of ten or more. The chain recombines TRBV29-1 with TRBJ1-1; no clear D gene. Trimming stripped 4 bases from V and 0 bases from J, with 9 bases between. Germline V gene sequence: CDR1 SQVTM, CDR2 ANQGSEA. This CDR3 is built from 13 residues. The DNA of the CDR3 is TGCAGCGTTGTGAGAATTATGAACACTGAAGCTTTCTTT. Its protein product is CSVVRIMNTEAFF.

The chain uses TRBV19 and TRBJ2-1, with TRBD2 matching 12 bases. The CDR3 loop spans 15 amino acids. The V gene end was trimmed by 8 bases and the J gene end by 7 bases; junction bases not matched to a gene: 9. Per germline, CDR1 LNHDA and CDR2 SQIVND (reference sequence). The CDR3 DNA follows: TGTGCCAGTCGTCCCCTAGCGGGAGGGTGGAATGAGCAGTTCTTC. Encoded protein: CASRPLAGGWNEQFF.

This clonotype was recorded many times. This chain links TRBV29-1 with TRBJ2-2; D remains unclear. The V gene lost 0 bases and the J gene lost 1 base, with 6 bases spanning the gap. Germline-derived CDR1 and CDR2 are SQVTM and ANQGSEA. This CDR3 is 14 amino acids long. CDR3: CSVEERVNTGELFF. The CDR3 DNA follows: TGCAGCGTTGAAGAACGGGTGAACACCGGGGAGCTGTTTTTT.

In this sample, this clonotype turned up a few times. CDR3 protein: CAISPGRENTEAFF. The DNA for the CDR3 is TGTGCCATCAGCCCGGGTCGGGAGAACACTGAAGCTTTCTTT. The rearrangement links TRBV10-3 to TRBJ1-1, with D uncertain. The CDR3 is 14 residues long. V was trimmed by 6 bases and J by 1 base, leaving 12 bases between them. CDR1 and CDR2 from the germline V gene are ENHRY and SYGVKD.

This clonotype has ten or more counts. The V and J genes are TRBV5-1 and TRBJ2-7; TRBD2 aligns across 10 bases. Per germline, CDR1 SGHRS and CDR2 YFSETQ. The CDR3 is made up of 14 amino acids. V trimming: 1 base; J trimming: 6 bases; junction bases outside the gene matches: 4. CDR3 coding DNA: TGCGCCAGCAGCTTGATAGTAGCGGGAGGCGAGCAGTACTTC. This codes for CASSLIVAGGEQYF. Full variable domain (rest looked up from reference TRBV5-1 and TRBJ2-7): KAGVTQTPRYLIKTRGQQVTLSCSPISGHRSVSWYQQTPGQGLQFLFEYFSETQRNKGNFPGRFSGRQFSNSRSEMNVSTLELGDSALYLCASSLIVAGGEQYFGPGTRLTVT.

This clonotype was seen many times. The chain links TRBV9 to TRBJ2-7; no firm D call. The V gene's germline CDR1 is SGDLS and CDR2 YYNGEE. V gave up 1 base and J gave up 0 bases, with 20 bases separating them. CDR3 length: 18 amino acids. The DNA for the CDR3 is TGTGCCAGCAGCGTATCGACATACCCCAGCGATAGCTCCTACGAGCAGTACTTC. Translation gives CASSVSTYPSDSSYEQYF.

This rearrangement joins TRBV11-3 to TRBJ2-2; D perhaps matches TRBD1 (5 bases). Trimming stripped 5 bases from V and 0 bases from J, with 7 bases between. Germline CDR1 reads SGHNT; CDR2 reads YENEEA. The CDR3 covers 14 residues. This chain's CDR3 is CASSMGPNTGELFF. CDR3 bases: TGTGCCAGCAGCATGGGGCCGAACACCGGGGAGCTGTTTTTT.

This clonotype has only a few counts. The rearrangement uses TRBV4-3 and TRBJ2-7; 11 positions match TRBD1. The CDR3 is 15 residues long. The V segment lost 0 bases and the J segment 5 bases; nucleotides outside the gene matches: 3. CDR1 and CDR2 from the germline V gene are LGHNA and YSLEER. The CDR3 protein is CASSQEDRGLHEQYF. The CDR3, as DNA: TGCGCCAGCAGCCAAGAGGACAGGGGGCTCCACGAGCAGTACTTC.

This clonotype has only a few counts. The chain joins TRBV3-1 to TRBJ2-7, with D possibly being TRBD1 or TRBD2 (5 bases each). Germline V CDR1 and CDR2: LGHDT, YNNKEL (reference sequence). V lost 5 bases to trimming and J lost 1 base, with 15 bases between them. The length of the CDR3 is 15 residues. CDR3 amino acids: CASSNTGTGSYEQYF. The CDR3 coding sequence is TGTGCCAGCAGCAATACCGGGACGGGATCCTACGAGCAGTACTTC.

This clonotype was picked up many times. The rearrangement links TRBV6-5 to TRBJ2-2; no definite D call. The ends were cut back, 4 bases at V and 1 base at J, with 10 bases in the middle. The CDR3 sequence is 15 residues long. From germline, CDR1 is MNHEY and CDR2 SVGAGI. This CDR3 is CASSFRPLNTGELFF. The CDR3 DNA reads as TGTGCCAGCAGTTTCAGGCCTTTGAACACCGGGGAGCTGTTTTTT.

This clonotype was observed many times. The chain has TRBV20-1 and TRBJ1-3; D gene unclear. Germline values: CDR1 DFQATT, CDR2 SNEGSKA (reference sequence). Trimming took 5 bases from V and 3 from J, leaving 5 bases between them. CDR3 length: 11 amino acids. CDR3 protein: CSAEDGNTIYF. The CDR3 nucleotides are TGCAGTGCTGAGGATGGAAACACCATATATTTT.

This clonotype has a count of ten or more. The chain joins TRBV27 to TRBJ2-3, with D perhaps TRBD1 or TRBD2 (5 bases each). The CDR3 covers 14 residues. Germline CDR1 is MNHEY and CDR2 is SMNVEV (reference sequence). Trimming stripped 7 bases from V and 4 bases from J, with 15 bases between. CDR3 coding DNA: TGTGCCAGCACGTCCTTTAGAGGGGCAGATACGCAGTATTTT. Its translation: CASTSFRGADTQYF.

In this sample, this clonotype turned up many times. The chain carries TRBV12-3 or TRBV12-4 and TRBJ2-7, with unresolved D. The germline V and J ends were trimmed by 4 bases and 5 bases, with 9 bases remaining between them. The CDR3 length is 12 residues. As DNA, the CDR3 is TGTGCCAGCAGTTCCGGGCTCGACGAGCAGTACTTC. Its translation is CASSSGLDEQYF.

This clonotype was counted ten times or more. The chain recombines TRBV7-9 with TRBJ1-2; D is uncertain. The CDR3 is 15 amino acids. The V gene's germline CDR1 is SEHNR and CDR2 FQNEAQ (reference sequence). The V end lost 3 bases, the J end lost 1 base, and 12 bases lay between the germline ends. For the CDR3, the DNA is TGTGCCAGCAGCTTCTCAGGAGCCAATAACTATGGCTACACCTTC. Translated, it gives CASSFSGANNYGYTF.

Ten or more counts support this clonotype. The V and J genes are TRBV5-6 and TRBJ2-3; 7 nucleotides agree with TRBD1. The CDR3 spans 16 residues. Germline assignment: CDR1 SGHDT and CDR2 YYEEEE. Trimming took 4 bases from V and 0 from J; bases not matched to a gene: 8. The CDR3 DNA reads TGTGCCAGCAGCCCCCTGGACAGGACTAGCACAGATACGCAGTATTTT. This sequence encodes CASSPLDRTSTDTQYF.

This clonotype was recorded only once. A read error may be the cause here, since a much bigger clone is one base away. The chain recombines TRBV11-2 with TRBJ1-2; D gene uncertain. This CDR3 spans 13 amino acids. CDR1 SGHAT and CDR2 FQNNGV come from the germline V gene. V lost 4 bases to trimming and J lost 7 bases, with 13 bases between them. CDR3 protein: CASSSRLRAGYTF. In DNA, the CDR3 is TGTGCCAGCAGCTCCCGGCTCCGGGCTGGCTACACCTTC. The full variable domain, in which reference TRBV11-2 and TRBJ1-2 provide the parts outside the CDR3, is EAGVAQSPRYKIIEKRQSVAFWCNPISGHATLYWYQQILGQGPKLLIQFQNNGVVDDSQLPKDRFSAERLKGVDSTLKIQPAKLEDSAVYLCASSSRLRAGYTFGSGTRLTVV.

The chain links TRBV14 to TRBJ1-6; 8 nucleotides line up with TRBD1. The CDR3 is 16 amino acids. Germline V CDR1 and CDR2: SGHDN, FVKESK. The trim removed 0 bases at V and 10 bases at J, leaving 8 bases unmatched. The CDR3 DNA follows: TGTGCCAGCAGCCAAGATAAAGGACAGGGAGGATCACCCCTCCACTTT. Its protein product is CASSQDKGQGGSPLHF.

The CDR3 sequence: CSPRAGPYEQYF. The CDR3 region has the DNA TGCAGTCCCAGGGCGGGGCCCTACGAGCAGTACTTC. This chain connects TRBV20-1 to TRBJ2-7, with a possible D match to TRBD2 (6 bases). Germline CDR1 reads DFQATT; CDR2 reads SNEGSKA (reference sequence). The germline V and J ends were trimmed by 8 bases and 2 bases, with 13 bases remaining between them. The CDR3 length is 12 residues.

This clonotype was counted many times. The chain employs TRBV29-1 and TRBJ2-1; D not resolved. The germline CDR1 and CDR2 sequences are SQVTM and ANQGSEA. Between the trimmed V and J ends, which lost 4 bases and 5 bases, there was a span of 15 bases. The CDR3 has 14 residues. The CDR3 DNA is TGCAGCGTTGGGGGAAAGGACGGAAACAATGAGCAGTTCTTC. Amino acids: CSVGGKDGNNEQFF.